Listed here are 28 T cell receptor beta chains from one sample, sequenced in a study of blood T cell repertoires in COVID-19. The assay was immunoSEQ multiplex PCR, and TCRdb's table has in-frame clones only and misses some. The sample lists over 250,000 clones, about 85% occurring once. What was sequenced was peripheral blood. All receptors derive from a man between 60 and 75 years old who had recovered from COVID-19.

There are a few counts of this clone. The chain combines TRBV5-1 with TRBJ2-7, with TRBD2 matching over 11 bases. CDR1 is SGHRS, CDR2 YFSETQ, per germline. The CDR3 is 15 residues long. With V trimmed by 4 bases and J by 1 base, 4 bases remained unmatched. The CDR3 coding sequence is TGCGCCAGCAGCGTGACTAGCGGGGCTTCCTACGAGCAGTACTTC. It translates to CASSVTSGASYEQYF.

The rearrangement links TRBV9 to TRBJ1-3, with D uncertain. Trimming shortened V by 4 bases and J by 0 bases, and 8 bases separated the two germline ends. The CDR3 has 14 residues. Germline V gene data show CDR1 as SGDLS and CDR2 as YYNGEE. The CDR3 coding sequence is TGTGCCAGCAGCCTCACTGACTCTGGAAACACCATATATTTT. This codes for CASSLTDSGNTIYF.

This chain joins TRBV4-1 and TRBJ2-1; 13 positions agree with TRBD2. CDR3 length: 17 amino acids. The germline V gene has CDR1 MGHRA and CDR2 YSYEKL. V lost 3 bases to trimming and J lost 9 bases; unmatched junction nucleotides: 11. Written as DNA, the CDR3 is TGCGCCAGCAGCCATGATCAACTAGCGGGGGGGTTTATTGAGCAGTTCTTC. It yields the protein CASSHDQLAGGFIEQFF.

The J gene is TRBJ1-2, the V gene TRBV24-1; D unclear. CDR3 length: 15 amino acids. Germline V lookup: CDR1 KGHDR, CDR2 SFDVKD. V gave up 7 bases and J gave up 4 bases, with 18 bases separating them. CDR3 in DNA: TGTGCCACCAGCCCATCGGTGGGTCAGGTCTATGGCTACACCTTC. The encoded protein is CATSPSVGQVYGYTF.

The rearrangement uses TRBV18 and TRBJ1-1; 9 bases line up with TRBD1. V dropped 0 bases and J dropped 1; count of bases not matched to a gene: 0. The CDR3 is 15 residues long. Germline V gene data show CDR1 as KGHSH and CDR2 as LQKENI. The CDR3 sequence: CASSPPDRGNTEAFF. The CDR3 DNA reads TGTGCCAGCTCACCACCGGACAGGGGGAACACTGAAGCTTTCTTT.

This clone was counted once. The chain has TRBV5-1 and TRBJ1-2; D gene ambiguous. From germline, CDR1 is SGHRS and CDR2 YFSETQ. The CDR3 is 14 residues long. V was clipped by 4 bases and J by 5 bases, with 15 bases between them. CDR3 bases: TGCGCCAGCAGCCAGGATACTGATATTTATGGCTACACCTTC. It encodes CASSQDTDIYGYTF.

The rearrangement joins TRBV15 to TRBJ1-5; 7 nucleotides align to TRBD1. Trimming removed 1 base from V and 6 bases from J; junction bases left unmatched: 6. The CDR3 runs 15 residues. Germline V gives CDR1 LNHNV, CDR2 YYDKDF (reference sequence). This CDR3 reads CATSRAQGLTQPQHF. The CDR3 DNA reads as TGTGCCACCAGCAGAGCACAGGGGCTGACTCAGCCCCAGCATTTT.

There are a few counts of this clone. The rearrangement uses TRBV7-6 and TRBJ1-5, with D unclear. CDR3 length: 15 amino acids. The ends were cut back, 2 bases at V and 4 bases at J, with 12 bases in the middle. Germline V CDR1 and CDR2: SGHVS, FNYEAQ. The CDR3 protein is CASSLTLGFNQPQHF. For the CDR3, the DNA is TGTGCCAGCAGCTTAACATTGGGCTTTAATCAGCCCCAGCATTTT.

This chain joins TRBV10-3 and TRBJ2-1; D may be TRBD2 (5 bases). V dropped 1 base and J dropped 5 bases, with 6 bases sitting between them. Per the germline V gene, CDR1 is ENHRY and CDR2 is SYGVKD. The CDR3 spans 13 residues. Here the CDR3 DNA reads TGTGCCATCAGTGAGTGGGAGAACAATGAGCAGTTCTTC. It is translated as CAISEWENNEQFF.

J is TRBJ2-1 and V is TRBV5-4, with 7 bases identical to TRBD1. The CDR3 loop spans 14 amino acids. Germline CDR1 is SGHNT and CDR2 is YYREEE (reference sequence). Unmatched junction bases numbered 7, after V lost 3 bases and J lost 7 bases. CDR3 amino acids: CASSWGQPGNEQFF. In DNA, the CDR3 is TGTGCCAGCAGCTGGGGACAGCCTGGGAATGAGCAGTTCTTC.

Note on this clone: Other DNA sequences of this sample code for an identical CDR3. The V gene is TRBV12-3 or TRBV12-4, the J gene TRBJ2-7, with D hard to call. The CDR3 is 12 residues long. Trimming stripped 3 bases from V and 6 bases from J, with 9 bases between. As DNA, the CDR3 is TGTGCCAGCAGTTTCTCCCTTTCCGAGCAGTACTTC. Protein product: CASSFSLSEQYF.

The chain combines TRBV6-2 or TRBV6-3 with TRBJ1-1; perhaps TRBD1 as D (5 bases). V dropped 2 bases and J dropped 3 bases, with 13 bases sitting between them. The CDR3 covers 15 residues. CDR1 MNHEY and CDR2 SVGEGT come from the germline V gene. CDR3 sequence: CASSYGAGLYTEAFF. CDR3 bases: TGTGCCAGCAGTTACGGGGCGGGATTATACACTGAAGCTTTCTTT.

This clone was recorded once. V gene TRBV27 combines with J gene TRBJ2-7, with TRBD1 identical over 7 bases. Trimming took 1 base from V and 2 from J; bases not matched to a gene: 5. This CDR3 has 15 amino acids. The germline V gene encodes CDR1 MNHEY and CDR2 SMNVEV (reference sequence). As DNA, the CDR3 is TGTGCCAGCAGTTTATTTGGGACAGCGACCTACGAGCAGTACTTC. It translates to CASSLFGTATYEQYF.

V usage is TRBV7-2 and J usage is TRBJ2-7; D remains ambiguous. Per germline, CDR1 SGHTA and CDR2 FQGNSA. Trimming removed 6 bases at V and 3 bases at J, with 9 bases between. The CDR3 is 12 amino acids. The CDR3, as DNA: TGTGCCAGCAGTTTGAACATCTACGAGCAGTACTTC. Its translation: CASSLNIYEQYF.

The chain is built from TRBV19 and TRBJ1-1; TRBD1 matches 7 bases. The ends lost 7 bases at V and 5 bases at J; junction bases unmatched: 7. There are 13 residues in the CDR3. The germline V gene has CDR1 LNHDA and CDR2 SQIVND (reference sequence). CDR3: CASTNTGETEAFF. CDR3 DNA sequence: TGTGCCAGTACCAATACAGGGGAGACTGAAGCTTTCTTT.

The V call is TRBV9, the J call TRBJ2-7, with TRBD1 matching over 8 bases. The germline V gene has CDR1 SGDLS and CDR2 YYNGEE. After removal of 4 bases from V and 7 bases from J, the junction contained 10 bases not matched to a gene. The CDR3 extends over 14 amino acids. The CDR3 here is CASSSAGQGGEQYF. As DNA, the CDR3 is TGTGCCAGCAGCTCTGCCGGACAGGGAGGTGAGCAGTACTTC.

The chain combines TRBV2 with TRBJ2-7, with 9 bases fitting TRBD1. This CDR3 contains 16 residues. The germline CDR1 and CDR2 sequences are SNHLY and FYNNEI. After removal of 6 bases from V and 2 bases from J, the junction contained 11 bases not matched to a gene. The CDR3 region is CASRGWDRENAYEQYF. DNA for the CDR3: TGTGCCAGCAGGGGGTGGGACAGGGAGAATGCCTACGAGCAGTACTTC.

In DNA form, the CDR3 reads TGTGCCAGTACCACCCTAGGGGGCTATAATTCACCCCTCCACTTT. It translates to CASTTLGGYNSPLHF. This chain uses TRBV19 with TRBJ1-6; possibly TRBD1 for D (6 bases). The CDR3 runs to 15 residues. Germline V gene sequence: CDR1 LNHDA, CDR2 SQIVND (reference sequence). V shed 7 bases and J shed 3 bases, with 13 bases lying between them. The whole variable domain, filled in from reference TRBV19 and TRBJ1-6, reads DGGITQSPKYLFRKEGQNVTLSCEQNLNHDAMYWYRQDPGQGLRLIYYSQIVNDFQKGDIAEGYSVSREKKESFPLTVTSAQKNPTAFYLCASTTLGGYNSPLHFGNGTRLTVT.

The rearrangement uses TRBV2 and TRBJ1-5; D ambiguous. CDR1 and CDR2 (germline): SNHLY, FYNNEI. Trimming removed 7 bases from V and 9 bases from J, with 10 bases in between. This CDR3 is built from 11 residues. In DNA, the CDR3 is TGTGCCAGCAATACGGCAGGGCCCCAGCATTTT. Its protein is CASNTAGPQHF.

The CDR3 nucleotides read TGCGCCAGCAGCTTGGAGGCCGCGGGGGTAGGAGAGACCCAGTACTTC. Translated, it gives CASSLEAAGVGETQYF. The chain has TRBV5-1 and TRBJ2-5; the match to TRBD2 covers 7 bases. This CDR3 contains 16 residues. Trimming at V came to 0 bases and at J to 4 bases, leaving 9 bases not matched to a gene. Germline-derived CDR1 and CDR2 are SGHRS and YFSETQ. Full variable domain (missing parts from reference TRBV5-1 and TRBJ2-5): KAGVTQTPRYLIKTRGQQVTLSCSPISGHRSVSWYQQTPGQGLQFLFEYFSETQRNKGNFPGRFSGRQFSNSRSEMNVSTLELGDSALYLCASSLEAAGVGETQYFGPGTRLLVL.

The CDR3 spells CASSLAGITDTQYF. DNA of the CDR3: TGTGCCAGCTCTCTAGCGGGGATCACAGATACGCAGTATTTT. The rearrangement joins TRBV6-5 to TRBJ2-3, with 9 bases identical to TRBD2. This CDR3 spans 14 amino acids. Trimming took 8 bases from V and 2 from J; bases not matched to a gene: 5. The V gene's germline CDR1 is MNHEY and CDR2 SVGAGI.

This chain uses TRBV18 with TRBJ2-7, with D perhaps matching TRBD1 (6 bases). CDR1 KGHSH and CDR2 LQKENI come from the germline V gene. Trimming pared 3 bases from V and 4 bases from J, leaving 16 bases between. The length of the CDR3 is 15 residues. Here the CDR3 reads CASSPDRIRSYEQYF. In DNA form, the CDR3 reads TGTGCCAGCTCACCCGACAGGATTCGGAGTTACGAGCAGTACTTC.

CDR3 in amino acids: CASSYPGLAGATDTQYF. The CDR3, as DNA: TGTGCCAGCAGTTACCCTGGACTAGCGGGGGCTACAGATACGCAGTATTTT. The chain uses TRBV6-2 or TRBV6-3 and TRBJ2-3, with 13 nucleotides matching TRBD2. J lost 3 bases, V lost 2 bases, and 5 bases had no gene match. CDR1 MNHEY and CDR2 SVGEGT come from the germline V gene. This CDR3 has 17 residues.

Note on this clone: An end of the junction does not agree with germline; a read error may underlie this. The chain is built from TRBV6-6 and TRBJ1-1, with a weak D call TRBD1 (6 bases). The CDR3 is 15 residues long. Germline V gene data show CDR1 as MNHNY and CDR2 as SVGAGI (reference sequence). CDR3 DNA sequence: TGTCCCAGTAAAGTTGAGAGGGGACTGGGGAGGGGGGCTTTCTTT. This codes for CPSKVERGLGRGAFF.

This clone was seen once. The chain uses TRBV7-3 and TRBJ2-1, with 10 bases that match TRBD2. V was pared by 5 bases and J by 9 bases, with 10 bases of the junction left unmatched. The CDR3 runs to 15 residues. Germline V gene lookup returns CDR1 SGHTA and CDR2 FQGTGA. Here the CDR3 reads CASSPQSGGASEQFF. Written as DNA, the CDR3 is TGTGCCAGCAGCCCACAAAGCGGGGGGGCCAGTGAGCAGTTCTTC.

This clone was detected a few times. In DNA form, the CDR3 reads TGTGCCAGCAGTTTATCGATCGGCAGGGAGCAGTATTTT. The encoded protein is CASSLSIGREQYF. V and J are TRBV27 and TRBJ2-3; the D gene is possibly TRBD1 (5 bases). CDR3 length: 13 amino acids. V shed 0 bases and J shed 11 bases, with 12 bases lying between them. Germline values: CDR1 MNHEY, CDR2 SMNVEV (reference sequence).

The chain has TRBV5-1 and TRBJ1-3; 8 bases map to TRBD1. From germline, CDR1 is SGHRS and CDR2 YFSETQ. Trimming removed 2 bases from V and 3 bases from J; junction bases left unmatched: 7. The CDR3 covers 16 residues. This CDR3 reads CASSFAGTGFGNTIYF. The CDR3 nucleotides read TGCGCCAGCAGCTTCGCCGGGACAGGTTTTGGAAACACCATATATTTT. Based on the CDR3 plus reference TRBV5-1 and TRBJ1-3, the full variable domain is KAGVTQTPRYLIKTRGQQVTLSCSPISGHRSVSWYQQTPGQGLQFLFEYFSETQRNKGNFPGRFSGRQFSNSRSEMNVSTLELGDSALYLCASSFAGTGFGNTIYFGEGSWLTVV.

The chain uses TRBV6-1 and TRBJ1-4; 10 bases fit TRBD1. After removal of 2 bases from V and 7 bases from J, the junction contained 7 bases not matched to a gene. The length of the CDR3 is 16 residues. Germline V CDR1 and CDR2: MNHNS, SASEGT. The DNA for the CDR3 is TGTGCCAGCAGTGAACGACAGGGGGCGTTGGGTGAAAAACTGTTTTTT. It is translated as CASSERQGALGEKLFF.